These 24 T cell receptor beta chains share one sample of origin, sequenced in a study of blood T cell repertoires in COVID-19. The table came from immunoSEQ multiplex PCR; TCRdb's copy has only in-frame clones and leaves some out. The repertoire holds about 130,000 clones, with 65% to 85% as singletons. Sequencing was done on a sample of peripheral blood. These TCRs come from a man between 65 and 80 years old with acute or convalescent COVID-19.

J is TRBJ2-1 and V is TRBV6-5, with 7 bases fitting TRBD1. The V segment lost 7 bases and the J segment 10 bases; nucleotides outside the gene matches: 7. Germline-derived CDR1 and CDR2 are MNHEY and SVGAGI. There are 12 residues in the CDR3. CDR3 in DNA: TGTGCCAGCAAAAGACAGGGAGAAGAGCAGTTCTTC. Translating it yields CASKRQGEEQFF.

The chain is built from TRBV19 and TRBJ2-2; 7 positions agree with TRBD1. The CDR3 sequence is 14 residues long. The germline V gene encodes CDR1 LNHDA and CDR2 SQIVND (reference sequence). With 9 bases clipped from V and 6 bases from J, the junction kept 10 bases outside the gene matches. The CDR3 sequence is CASSRDSGSGELFF. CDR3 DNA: TGTGCCAGCTCCCGGGACAGTGGTTCCGGGGAGCTGTTTTTT.

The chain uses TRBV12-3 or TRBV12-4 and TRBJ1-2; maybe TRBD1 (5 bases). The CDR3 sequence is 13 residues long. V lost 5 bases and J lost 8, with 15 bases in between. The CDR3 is CASSPRQTLGYTF. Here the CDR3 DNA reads TGTGCCAGCAGTCCTCGACAGACCCTAGGCTACACCTTC.

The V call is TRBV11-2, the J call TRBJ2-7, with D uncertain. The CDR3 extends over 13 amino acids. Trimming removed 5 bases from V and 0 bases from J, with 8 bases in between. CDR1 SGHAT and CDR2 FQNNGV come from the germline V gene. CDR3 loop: CASSPSPSYEQYF. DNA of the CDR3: TGTGCCAGCAGCCCGAGCCCCTCCTACGAGCAGTACTTC.

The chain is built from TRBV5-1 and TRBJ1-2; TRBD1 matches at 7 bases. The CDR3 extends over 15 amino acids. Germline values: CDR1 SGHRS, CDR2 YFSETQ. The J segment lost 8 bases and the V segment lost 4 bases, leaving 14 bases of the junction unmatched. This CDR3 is CASSELQGSTGGYTF. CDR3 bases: TGCGCCAGCAGCGAACTACAGGGGTCGACGGGCGGCTACACCTTC.

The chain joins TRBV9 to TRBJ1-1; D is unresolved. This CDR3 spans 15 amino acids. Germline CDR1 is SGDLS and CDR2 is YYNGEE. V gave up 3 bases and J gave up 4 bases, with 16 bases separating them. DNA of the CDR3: TGTGCCAGCAGCGAGACCGAGGTTTTCGTCACTGAAGCTTTCTTT. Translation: CASSETEVFVTEAFF. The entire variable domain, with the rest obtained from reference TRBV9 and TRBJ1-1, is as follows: DSGVTQTPKHLITATGQRVTLRCSPRSGDLSVYWYQQSLDQGLQFLIQYYNGEERAKGNILERFSAQQFPDLHSELNLSSLELGDSALYFCASSETEVFVTEAFFGQGTRLTVV.

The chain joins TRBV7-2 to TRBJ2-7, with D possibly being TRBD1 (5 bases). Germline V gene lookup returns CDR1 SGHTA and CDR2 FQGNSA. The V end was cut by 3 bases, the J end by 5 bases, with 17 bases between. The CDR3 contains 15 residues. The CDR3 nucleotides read TGTGCCAGCAGCTTTAGGGCAGGGCGTTCGAACGAGCAGTACTTC. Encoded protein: CASSFRAGRSNEQYF.

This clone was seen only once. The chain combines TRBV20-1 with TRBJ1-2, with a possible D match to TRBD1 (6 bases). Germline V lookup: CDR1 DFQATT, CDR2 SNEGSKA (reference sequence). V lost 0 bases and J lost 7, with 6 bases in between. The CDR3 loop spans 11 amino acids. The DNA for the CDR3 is TGCAGTGCTAGAGACAGGGGTGGCTACACCTTC. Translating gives CSARDRGGYTF.

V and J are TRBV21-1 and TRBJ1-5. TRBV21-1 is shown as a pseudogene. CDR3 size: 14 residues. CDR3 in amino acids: CASSPMAGNQPQHF. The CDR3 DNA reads TGTGCCAGCAGCCCCATGGCGGGCAATCAGCCCCAGCATTTT.

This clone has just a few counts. This CDR3 reads CASSPAGTANTEAFF. CDR3 nucleotide sequence: TGTGCCAGCAGCCCCGCGGGGACGGCAAACACTGAAGCTTTCTTT. The chain joins TRBV11-2 to TRBJ1-1; possibly TRBD1 for D (5 bases). The CDR3 runs 15 residues. Trimming took 5 bases from V and 2 from J, leaving 15 bases between them. CDR1 and CDR2 (germline): SGHAT, FQNNGV. The variable domain in full, with the rest retrieved from reference TRBV11-2 and TRBJ1-1, is EAGVAQSPRYKIIEKRQSVAFWCNPISGHATLYWYQQILGQGPKLLIQFQNNGVVDDSQLPKDRFSAERLKGVDSTLKIQPAKLEDSAVYLCASSPAGTANTEAFFGQGTRLTVV.

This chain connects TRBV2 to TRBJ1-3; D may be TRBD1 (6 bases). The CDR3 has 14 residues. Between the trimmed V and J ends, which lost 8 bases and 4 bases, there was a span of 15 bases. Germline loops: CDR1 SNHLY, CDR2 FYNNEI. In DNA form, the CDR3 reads TGTGCCAGCTGTACAGGGATAGGGGGAAACACCATATATTTT. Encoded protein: CASCTGIGGNTIYF. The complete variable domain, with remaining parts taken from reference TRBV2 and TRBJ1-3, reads EPEVTQTPSHQVTQMGQEVILRCVPISNHLYFYWYRQILGQKVEFLVSFYNNEISEKSEIFDDQFSVERPDGSNFTLKIRSTKLEDSAMYFCASCTGIGGNTIYFGEGSWLTVV.

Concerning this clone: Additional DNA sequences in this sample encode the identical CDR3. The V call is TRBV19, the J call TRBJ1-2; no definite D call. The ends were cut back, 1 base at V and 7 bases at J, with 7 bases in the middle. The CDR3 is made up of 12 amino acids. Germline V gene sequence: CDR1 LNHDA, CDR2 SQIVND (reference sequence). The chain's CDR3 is CASSIAGGGYTF. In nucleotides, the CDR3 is TGTGCCAGTAGTATAGCAGGTGGTGGCTACACCTTC.

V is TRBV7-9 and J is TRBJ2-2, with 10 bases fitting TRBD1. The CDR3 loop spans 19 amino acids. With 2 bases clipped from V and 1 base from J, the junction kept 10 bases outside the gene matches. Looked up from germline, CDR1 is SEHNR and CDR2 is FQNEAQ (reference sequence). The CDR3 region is CASSLTRDRGLGNTGELFF. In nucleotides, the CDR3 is TGTGCCAGCAGCTTAACCCGGGACAGGGGCCTCGGGAACACCGGGGAGCTGTTTTTT.

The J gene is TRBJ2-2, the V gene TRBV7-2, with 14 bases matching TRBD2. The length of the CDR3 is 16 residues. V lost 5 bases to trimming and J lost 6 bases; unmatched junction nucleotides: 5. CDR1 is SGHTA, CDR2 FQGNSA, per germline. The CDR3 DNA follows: TGTGCCAGCAGCCCCCGACTAGCGGGGGGGGCCGGGGAGCTGTTTTTT. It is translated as CASSPRLAGGAGELFF.

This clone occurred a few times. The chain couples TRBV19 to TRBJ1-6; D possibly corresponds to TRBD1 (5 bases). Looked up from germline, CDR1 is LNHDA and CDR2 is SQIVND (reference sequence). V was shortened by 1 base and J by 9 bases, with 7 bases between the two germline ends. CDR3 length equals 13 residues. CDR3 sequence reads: CASSIGGGSPLHF. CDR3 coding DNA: TGTGCCAGTAGTATAGGGGGGGGTTCACCCCTCCACTTT.

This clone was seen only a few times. Here the CDR3 reads CAISENAAGGLNEQFF. CDR3 in DNA: TGTGCCATCAGTGAGAATGCGGCGGGGGGGCTCAATGAGCAGTTCTTC. V and J are TRBV10-3 and TRBJ2-1, with TRBD2 matching 9 bases. Germline trimming cut 2 bases from V and 6 bases from J; bases unmatched to any gene: 8. The germline CDR1 and CDR2 sequences are ENHRY and SYGVKD. The CDR3 spans 16 residues.

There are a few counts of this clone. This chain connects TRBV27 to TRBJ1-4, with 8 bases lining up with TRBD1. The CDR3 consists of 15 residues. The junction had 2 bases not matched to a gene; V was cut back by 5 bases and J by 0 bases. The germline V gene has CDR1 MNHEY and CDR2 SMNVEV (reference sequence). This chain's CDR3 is CASSAGGSTNEKLFF. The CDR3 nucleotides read TGTGCCAGCAGTGCAGGGGGCTCAACTAATGAAAAACTGTTTTTT.

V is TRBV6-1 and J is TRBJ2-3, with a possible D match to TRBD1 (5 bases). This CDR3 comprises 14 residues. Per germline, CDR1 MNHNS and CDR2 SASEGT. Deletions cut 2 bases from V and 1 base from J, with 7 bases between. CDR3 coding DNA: TGTGCCAGCAGTGAAAGGGGCGGCACAGATACGCAGTATTTT. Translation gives CASSERGGTDTQYF.

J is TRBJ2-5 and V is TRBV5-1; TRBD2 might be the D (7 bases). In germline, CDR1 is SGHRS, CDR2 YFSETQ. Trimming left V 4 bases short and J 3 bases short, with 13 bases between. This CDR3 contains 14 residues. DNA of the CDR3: TGCGCCAGCAGCGGTAAAGGGGGGGAAGAGACCCAGTACTTC. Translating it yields CASSGKGGEETQYF.

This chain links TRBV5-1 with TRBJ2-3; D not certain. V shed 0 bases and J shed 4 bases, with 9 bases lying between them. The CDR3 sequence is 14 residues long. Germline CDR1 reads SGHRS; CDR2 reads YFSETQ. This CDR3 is CASSLGSVADTQYF. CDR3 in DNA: TGCGCCAGCAGCTTGGGGAGTGTTGCAGATACGCAGTATTTT. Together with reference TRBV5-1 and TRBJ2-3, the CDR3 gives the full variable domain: KAGVTQTPRYLIKTRGQQVTLSCSPISGHRSVSWYQQTPGQGLQFLFEYFSETQRNKGNFPGRFSGRQFSNSRSEMNVSTLELGDSALYLCASSLGSVADTQYFGPGTRLTVL.

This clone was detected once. CDR3 protein: CASSQGRTIAYEQYF. CDR3 nucleotides: TGCGCCAGCAGCCAGGGAAGGACTATCGCCTACGAGCAGTACTTC. The chain uses TRBV4-1 and TRBJ2-7; possible D gene TRBD2, 6 bases. Trimming shortened V by 3 bases and J by 2 bases, and 14 bases separated the two germline ends. This CDR3 comprises 15 residues. Germline V gene data show CDR1 as MGHRA and CDR2 as YSYEKL.

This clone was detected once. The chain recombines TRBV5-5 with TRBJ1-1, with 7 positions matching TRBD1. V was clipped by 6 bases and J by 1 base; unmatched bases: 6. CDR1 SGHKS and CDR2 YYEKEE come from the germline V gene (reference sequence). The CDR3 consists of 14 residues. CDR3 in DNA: TGTGCCAGCACCTACTGGACAGGGAACACTGAAGCTTTCTTT. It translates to CASTYWTGNTEAFF. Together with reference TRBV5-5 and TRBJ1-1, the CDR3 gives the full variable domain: DAGVTQSPTHLIKTRGQQVTLRCSPISGHKSVSWYQQVLGQGPQFIFQYYEKEERGRGNFPDRFSARQFPNYSSELNVNALLLGDSALYLCASTYWTGNTEAFFGQGTRLTVV.

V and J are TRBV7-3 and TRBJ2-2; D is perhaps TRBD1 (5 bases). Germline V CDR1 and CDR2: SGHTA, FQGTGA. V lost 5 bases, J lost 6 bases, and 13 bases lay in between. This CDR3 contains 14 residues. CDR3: CASSLRVRPGELFF. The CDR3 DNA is TGTGCCAGCAGCCTCAGGGTTCGACCCGGGGAGCTGTTTTTT.

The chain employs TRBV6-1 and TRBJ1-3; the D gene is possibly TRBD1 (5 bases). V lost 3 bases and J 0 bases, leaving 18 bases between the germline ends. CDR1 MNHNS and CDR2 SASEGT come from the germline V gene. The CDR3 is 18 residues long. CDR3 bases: TGTGCCAGCAGTGAGCCCTACACCTCGACAGACTCTGGAAACACCATATATTTT. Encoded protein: CASSEPYTSTDSGNTIYF.